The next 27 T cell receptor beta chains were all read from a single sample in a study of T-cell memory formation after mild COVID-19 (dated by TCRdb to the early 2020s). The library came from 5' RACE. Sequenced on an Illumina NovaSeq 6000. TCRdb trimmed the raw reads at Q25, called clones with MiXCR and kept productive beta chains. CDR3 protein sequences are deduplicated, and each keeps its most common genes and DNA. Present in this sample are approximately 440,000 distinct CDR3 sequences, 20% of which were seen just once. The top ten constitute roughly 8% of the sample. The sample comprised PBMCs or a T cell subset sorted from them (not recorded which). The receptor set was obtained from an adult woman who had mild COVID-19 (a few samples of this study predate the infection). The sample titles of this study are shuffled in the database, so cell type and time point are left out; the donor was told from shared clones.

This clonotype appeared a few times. The CDR3 here is CASRLDRSATGELFF. The CDR3 nucleotides are TGTGCCAGCAGACTAGACAGGAGTGCCACCGGGGAGCTGTTTTTT. The chain couples TRBV12-3 or TRBV12-4 to TRBJ2-2; D is perhaps TRBD1 (6 bases). This CDR3 is 15 amino acids long. The V end was cut by 6 bases, the J end by 4 bases, with 15 bases between.

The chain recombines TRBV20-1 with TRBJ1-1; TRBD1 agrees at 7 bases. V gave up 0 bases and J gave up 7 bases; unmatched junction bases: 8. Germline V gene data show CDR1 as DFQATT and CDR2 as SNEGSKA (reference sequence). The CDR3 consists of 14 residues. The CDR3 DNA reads TGCAGTGCTAGAGAGGAGACAGGGCACCTTGAAGCTTTCTTT. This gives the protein CSAREETGHLEAFF.

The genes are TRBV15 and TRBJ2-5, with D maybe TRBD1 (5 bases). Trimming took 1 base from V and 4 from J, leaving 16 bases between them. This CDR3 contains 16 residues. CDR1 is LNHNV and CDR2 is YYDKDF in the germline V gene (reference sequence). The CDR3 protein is CATSRVRRVWSETQYF. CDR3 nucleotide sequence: TGTGCCACCAGCAGAGTCCGCAGGGTATGGTCAGAGACCCAGTACTTC.

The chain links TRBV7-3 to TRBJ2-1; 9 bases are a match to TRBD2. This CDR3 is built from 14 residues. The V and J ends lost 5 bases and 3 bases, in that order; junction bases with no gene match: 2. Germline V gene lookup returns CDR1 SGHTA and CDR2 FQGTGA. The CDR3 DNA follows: TGTGCCAGCAGCGCTAGCGGGATCTACAATGAGCAGTTCTTC. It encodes CASSASGIYNEQFF.

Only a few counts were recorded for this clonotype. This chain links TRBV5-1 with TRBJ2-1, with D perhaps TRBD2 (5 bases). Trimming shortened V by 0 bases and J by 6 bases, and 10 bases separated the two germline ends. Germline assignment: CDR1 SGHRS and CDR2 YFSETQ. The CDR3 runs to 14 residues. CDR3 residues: CASSLDRGSNEQFF. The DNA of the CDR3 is TGCGCCAGCAGCTTGGATCGGGGAAGCAATGAGCAGTTCTTC.

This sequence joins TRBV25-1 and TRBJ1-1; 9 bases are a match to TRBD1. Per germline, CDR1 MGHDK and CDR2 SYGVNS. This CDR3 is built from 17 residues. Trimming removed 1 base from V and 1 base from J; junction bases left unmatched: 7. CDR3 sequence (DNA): TGTGCCAGCAGTGAATTGGGGAGACAGGGGGGGAACACTGAAGCTTTCTTT. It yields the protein CASSELGRQGGNTEAFF.

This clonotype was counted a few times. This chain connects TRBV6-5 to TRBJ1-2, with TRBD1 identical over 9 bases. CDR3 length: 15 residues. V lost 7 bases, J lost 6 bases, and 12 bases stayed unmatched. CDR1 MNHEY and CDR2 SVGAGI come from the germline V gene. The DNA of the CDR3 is TGTGCCAGCACTGGTTCGGACAGGGGCTTCGATGGCTACACCTTC. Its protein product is CASTGSDRGFDGYTF.

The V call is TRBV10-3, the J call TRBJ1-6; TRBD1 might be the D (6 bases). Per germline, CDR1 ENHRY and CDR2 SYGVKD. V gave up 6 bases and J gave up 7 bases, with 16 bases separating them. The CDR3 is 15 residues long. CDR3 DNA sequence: TGTGCCATCAGCCCCGGACAGCGTACGAATTCACCCCTCCACTTT. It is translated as CAISPGQRTNSPLHF.

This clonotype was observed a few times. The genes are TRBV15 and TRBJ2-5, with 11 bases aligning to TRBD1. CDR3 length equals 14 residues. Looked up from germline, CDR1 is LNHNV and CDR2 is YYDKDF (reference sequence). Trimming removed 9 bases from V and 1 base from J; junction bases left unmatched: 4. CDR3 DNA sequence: TGTGCCACTAGCGGACAGGGGGCCCAAGAGACCCAGTACTTC. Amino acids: CATSGQGAQETQYF. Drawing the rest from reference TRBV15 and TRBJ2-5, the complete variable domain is DAMVIQNPRYQVTQFGKPVTLSCSQTLNHNVMYWYQQKSSQAPKLLFHYYDKDFNNEADTPDNFQSRRPNTSFCFLDIRSPGLGDTAMYLCATSGQGAQETQYFGPGTRLLVL.

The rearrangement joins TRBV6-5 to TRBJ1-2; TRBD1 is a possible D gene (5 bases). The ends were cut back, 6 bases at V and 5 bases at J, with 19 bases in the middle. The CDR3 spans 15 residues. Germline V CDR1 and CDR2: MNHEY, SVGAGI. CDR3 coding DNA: TGTGCCAGCAGATCCGACCGGGACTTTTCTTATGGCTACACCTTC. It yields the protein CASRSDRDFSYGYTF.

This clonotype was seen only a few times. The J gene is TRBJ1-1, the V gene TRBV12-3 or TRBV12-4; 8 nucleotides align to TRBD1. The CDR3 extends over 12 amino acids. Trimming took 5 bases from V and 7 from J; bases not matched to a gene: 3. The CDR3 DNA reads TGTGCCAGCAGTGCCGGGACAGGTGAAGCTTTCTTT. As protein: CASSAGTGEAFF.

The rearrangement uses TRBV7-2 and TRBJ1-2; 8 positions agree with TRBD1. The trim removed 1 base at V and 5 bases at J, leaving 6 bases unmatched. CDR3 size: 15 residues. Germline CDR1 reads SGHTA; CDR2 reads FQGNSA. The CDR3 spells CASSLVTGGTYGYTF. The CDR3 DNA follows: TGTGCCAGCAGCTTAGTAACAGGGGGGACTTATGGCTACACCTTC.

The CDR3 nucleotides are TGTGCCGGCTCCGGGACTATCGGGGGAGGCACAGATACGCAGTATTTT. It translates to CAGSGTIGGGTDTQYF. The chain uses TRBV6-6 and TRBJ2-3, with 7 bases fitting TRBD2. The CDR3 runs 16 residues. The germline CDR1 and CDR2 sequences are MNHNY and SVGAGI (reference sequence). V dropped 11 bases and J dropped 1; count of bases not matched to a gene: 15.

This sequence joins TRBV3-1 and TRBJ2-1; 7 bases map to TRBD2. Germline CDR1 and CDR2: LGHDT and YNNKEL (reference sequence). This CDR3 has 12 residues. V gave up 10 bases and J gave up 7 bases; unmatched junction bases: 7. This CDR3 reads CATLGAGNEQFF. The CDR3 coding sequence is TGTGCCACACTTGGAGCGGGGAATGAGCAGTTCTTC.

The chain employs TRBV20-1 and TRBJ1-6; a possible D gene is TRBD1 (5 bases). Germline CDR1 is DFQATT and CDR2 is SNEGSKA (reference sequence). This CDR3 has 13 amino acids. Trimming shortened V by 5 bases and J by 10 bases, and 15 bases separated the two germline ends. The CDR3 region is CSALDMSGSPLHF. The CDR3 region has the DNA TGCAGTGCTTTGGACATGAGCGGGTCACCCCTCCACTTT.

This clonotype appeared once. The CDR3 spells CASSDYPGGGLSEAFF. DNA of the CDR3: TGTGCCAGCAGCGATTATCCAGGGGGCGGGTTGTCTGAAGCTTTCTTT. This chain connects TRBV9 to TRBJ1-1; 8 bases match TRBD1. V lost 3 bases to trimming and J lost 6 bases; unmatched junction nucleotides: 13. The CDR3 contains 16 residues. Germline V gene data show CDR1 as SGDLS and CDR2 as YYNGEE.

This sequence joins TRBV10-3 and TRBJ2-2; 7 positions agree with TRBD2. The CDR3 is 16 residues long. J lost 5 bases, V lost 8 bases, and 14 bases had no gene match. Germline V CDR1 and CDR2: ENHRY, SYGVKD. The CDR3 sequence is CAISMSAGEYTGELFF. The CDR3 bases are TGTGCCATCTCTATGTCGGCGGGGGAATATACCGGGGAGCTGTTTTTT.

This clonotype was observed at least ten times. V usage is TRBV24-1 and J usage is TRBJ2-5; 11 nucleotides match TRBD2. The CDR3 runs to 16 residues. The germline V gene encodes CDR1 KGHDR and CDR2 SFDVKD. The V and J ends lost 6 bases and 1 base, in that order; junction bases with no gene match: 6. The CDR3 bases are TGTGCCACCAGTTTGGGACTAGCGGCCGCCCAAGAGACCCAGTACTTC. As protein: CATSLGLAAAQETQYF.

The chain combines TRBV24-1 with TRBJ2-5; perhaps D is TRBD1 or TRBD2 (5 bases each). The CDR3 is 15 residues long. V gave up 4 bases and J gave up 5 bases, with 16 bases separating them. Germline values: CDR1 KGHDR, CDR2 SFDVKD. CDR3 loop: CATSEPLTRGETQYF. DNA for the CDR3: TGTGCCACCAGTGAACCTCTAACGAGGGGTGAGACCCAGTACTTC.

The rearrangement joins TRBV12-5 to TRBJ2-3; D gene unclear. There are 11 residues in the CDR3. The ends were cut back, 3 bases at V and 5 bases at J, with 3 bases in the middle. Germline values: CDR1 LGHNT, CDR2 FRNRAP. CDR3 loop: CASGFKDTQYF. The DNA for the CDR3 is TGTGCTAGTGGTTTTAAAGATACGCAGTATTTT.

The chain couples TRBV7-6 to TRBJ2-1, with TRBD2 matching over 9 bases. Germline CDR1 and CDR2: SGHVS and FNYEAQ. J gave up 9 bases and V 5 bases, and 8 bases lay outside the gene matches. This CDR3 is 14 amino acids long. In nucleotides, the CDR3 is TGTGCCAGCAGCCGAGCTAGCGGGACGGTTGAGCAGTTCTTC. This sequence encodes CASSRASGTVEQFF.

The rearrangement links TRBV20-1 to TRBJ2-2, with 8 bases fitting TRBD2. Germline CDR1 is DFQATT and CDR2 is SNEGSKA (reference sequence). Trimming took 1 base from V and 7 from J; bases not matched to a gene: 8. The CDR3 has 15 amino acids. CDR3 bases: TGCAGTGCTAGAGCTAGCGGGCCGTTGGGCGGGGAGCTGTTTTTT. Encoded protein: CSARASGPLGGELFF.

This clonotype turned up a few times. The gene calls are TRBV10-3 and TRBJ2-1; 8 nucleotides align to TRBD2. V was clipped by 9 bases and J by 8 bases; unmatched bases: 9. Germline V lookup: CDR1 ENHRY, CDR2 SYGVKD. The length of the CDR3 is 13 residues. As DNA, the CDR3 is TGTGCCATAAGACGGGAGGGCCAGGATGAGCAGTTCTTC. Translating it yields CAIRREGQDEQFF.

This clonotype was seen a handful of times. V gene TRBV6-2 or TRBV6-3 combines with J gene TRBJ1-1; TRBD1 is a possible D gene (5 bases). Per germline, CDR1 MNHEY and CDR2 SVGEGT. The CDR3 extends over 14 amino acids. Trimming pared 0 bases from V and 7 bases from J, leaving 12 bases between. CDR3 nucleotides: TGTGCCAGCAGTTACTCGACGACGACAGTTGAAGCTTTCTTT. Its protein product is CASSYSTTTVEAFF.

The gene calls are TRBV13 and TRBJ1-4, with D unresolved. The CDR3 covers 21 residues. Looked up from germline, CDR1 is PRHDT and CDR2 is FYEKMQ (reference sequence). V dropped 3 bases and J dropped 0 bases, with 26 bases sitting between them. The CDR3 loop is CASSFTPIRTEPSATNEKLFF. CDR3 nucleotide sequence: TGTGCCAGCAGCTTTACTCCAATTAGGACTGAGCCATCTGCAACTAATGAAAAACTGTTTTTT.

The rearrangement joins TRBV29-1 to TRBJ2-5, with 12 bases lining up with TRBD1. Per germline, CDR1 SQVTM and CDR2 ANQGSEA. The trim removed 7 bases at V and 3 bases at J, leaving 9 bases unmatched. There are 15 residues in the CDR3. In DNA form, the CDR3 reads TGCAGCGCGTCCGGGACAGGGGGCTTCGAAGAGACCCAGTACTTC. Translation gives CSASGTGGFEETQYF.

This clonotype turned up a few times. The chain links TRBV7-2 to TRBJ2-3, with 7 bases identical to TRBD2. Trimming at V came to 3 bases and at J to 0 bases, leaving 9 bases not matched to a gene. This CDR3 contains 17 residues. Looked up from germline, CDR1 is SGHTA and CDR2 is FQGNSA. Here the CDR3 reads CASSFPGLTISTDTQYF. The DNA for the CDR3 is TGTGCCAGCAGCTTCCCGGGACTAACAATTAGCACAGATACGCAGTATTTT.